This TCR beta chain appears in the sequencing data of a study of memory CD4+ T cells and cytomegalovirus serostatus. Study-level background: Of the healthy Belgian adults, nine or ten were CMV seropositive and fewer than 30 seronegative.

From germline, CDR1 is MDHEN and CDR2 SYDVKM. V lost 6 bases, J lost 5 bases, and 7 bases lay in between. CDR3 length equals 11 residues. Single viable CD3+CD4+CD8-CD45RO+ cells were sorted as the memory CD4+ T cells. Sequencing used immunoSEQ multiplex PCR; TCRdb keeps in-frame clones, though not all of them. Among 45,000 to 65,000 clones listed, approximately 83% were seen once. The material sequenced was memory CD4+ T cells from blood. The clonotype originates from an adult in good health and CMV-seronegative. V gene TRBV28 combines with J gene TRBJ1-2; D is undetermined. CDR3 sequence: CASSQRYGYTF. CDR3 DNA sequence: TGTGCCAGCAGCCAGCGTTATGGCTACACCTTC.